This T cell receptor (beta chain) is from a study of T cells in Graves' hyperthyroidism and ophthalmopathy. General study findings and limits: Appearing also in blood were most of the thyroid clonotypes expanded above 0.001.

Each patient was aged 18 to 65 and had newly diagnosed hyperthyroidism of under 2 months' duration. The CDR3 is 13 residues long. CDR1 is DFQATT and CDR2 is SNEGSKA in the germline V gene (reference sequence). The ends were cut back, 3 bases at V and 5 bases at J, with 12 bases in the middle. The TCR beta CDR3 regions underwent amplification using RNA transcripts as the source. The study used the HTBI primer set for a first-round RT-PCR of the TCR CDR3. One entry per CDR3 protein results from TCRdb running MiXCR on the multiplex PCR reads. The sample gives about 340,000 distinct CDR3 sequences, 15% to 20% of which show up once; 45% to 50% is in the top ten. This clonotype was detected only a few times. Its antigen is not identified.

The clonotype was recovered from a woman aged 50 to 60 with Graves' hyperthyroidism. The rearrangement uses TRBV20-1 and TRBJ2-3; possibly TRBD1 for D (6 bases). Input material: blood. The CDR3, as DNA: TGCAGTGCTAGCTGGGGGACACGAGATACGCAGTATTTT. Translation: CSASWGTRDTQYF.